The T cell receptor (beta chain) under discussion was sequenced for a study of TET2 disruption in CD19-targeted CAR T cells listed by TCRdb under 2018. Turning to the overall study: No additional inclusion criteria were applied, and the number of samples was determined by the original clinical trial design and by sample availability. The investigation overall reported the following: Conclusions about the CAR T cells of the patient were based on extensive analysis of a single subject.

The trim is 3 bases for V and 2 bases for J, with a gap of 13 bases between the germline ends. From cysteine to phenylalanine, the CDR3 is 15 amino acids long. The DNA covers only part of the CDR3, 36 bases in frame from base 1. CDR1 SGHAT and CDR2 FQNNGV were looked up in the germline V gene. Concerning this clone itself: It lacks a known antigen. The CDR3 end falls 3 residues outside the read, so it is completed with the germline J gene.

According to the study, the label for this sample's treatment or condition signals: autologous CTL019 cells: CD19 CAR with 4-1BB and CD3 zeta domains. The CD19 CAR incorporated TCR zeta and 4-1BB costimulatory signaling domains. Leukapheresis was used to collect the T cells for CTL019 manufacturing from peripheral blood. The DNeasy Blood and Tissue Kit was used to extract genomic DNA from pre-infusion T cells, peripheral blood, or sorted post-infusion T cells. TCR beta chain deep sequencing was performed with the immunoSEQ assay. Per the authors' processing: Clonotype frequencies were computed using only productive TCR beta rearrangements. As stored in TCRdb, this immuneACCESS dataset retains in-frame rearrangements with V and J assigned. A fraction of the clones does not appear; measured against another copy, unresolved V genes explain less than half of the discrepancy, and the remainder lacks a known reason. The V and J calls and clone size were taken over from that table, and D and trimming were inferred from the DNA. The table of this sample itemizes 25,000 or so clones. The top ten clonotypes cover 1.9% of the sample.

The receptor chain draws on TRBV11-2 and TRBJ2-5, with TRBD2 as a weak D call on 5 bases. This sequence was found in a man aged 65 to 79 with chronic lymphocytic leukemia. The starting material was CD8- CAR+ T cells sorted from cultured blood T cells, obtained for CD19 CAR T cell therapy. The sample's cell subset or site label, decoded: CD8-negative CAR-positive T cells from the infusion product. The part of the CDR3 DNA that was read is TGTGCCAGCAGCTTCAGCGGCTCCCTACAAGAGACC. Its protein product is CASSFSGSLQET. The entire CDR3 protein reads CASSFSGSLQETQYF.